A single sample is the source of the 15 T cell receptor beta chains below, sequenced in a study of T cell responses to AZD1222 COVID-19 vaccine. Data came from immunoSEQ multiplex PCR; TCRdb stores just in-frame clones and leaves some out. The sample yields about 140,000 clones, around 90% seen once. Source: peripheral blood, taken on day 0 of AZD1222 vaccination. The receptors here all came from an adult in good health.

This clone is a singleton in its sample. The chain recombines TRBV18 with TRBJ1-1; D might be TRBD1 (6 bases). The CDR3 consists of 14 residues. Trimming left V 3 bases short and J 11 bases short, with 19 bases between. The germline gives CDR1 KGHSH, CDR2 LQKENI. The CDR3 nucleotides read TGTGCCAGCTCACCTGCTCCACTGGGGGCGGGGGCTTTCTTT. This codes for CASSPAPLGAGAFF.

The V gene is TRBV19, the J gene TRBJ2-1; 7 bases are shared with TRBD1. The CDR3 runs to 15 residues. Germline CDR1 and CDR2: LNHDA and SQIVND (reference sequence). The ends lost 1 base at V and 8 bases at J; junction bases unmatched: 8. The CDR3, as DNA: TGTGCCAGTAGTATAGTCGTTGTCACAGGGGATGAGCAGTTCTTC. Protein sequence: CASSIVVVTGDEQFF.

This clone was found once. The chain uses TRBV7-3 and TRBJ2-3; D gene ambiguous. V was clipped by 5 bases and J by 1 base, with 13 bases between them. CDR1 SGHTA and CDR2 FQGTGA come from the germline V gene. The CDR3 is 15 amino acids. In DNA, the CDR3 is TGTGCCAGCAGCAATCTAGTTGTCCGCACAGATACGCAGTATTTT. Translated: CASSNLVVRTDTQYF.

The chain recombines TRBV7-3 with TRBJ2-3; 8 nucleotides match TRBD2. The germline gives CDR1 SGHTA, CDR2 FQGTGA. With V trimmed by 0 bases and J by 8 bases, 1 base remained unmatched. The CDR3 covers 13 residues. The CDR3 here is CASSLTLAGTQYF. Written as DNA, the CDR3 is TGTGCCAGCAGCTTAACCCTAGCGGGTACGCAGTATTTT.

This clone was found once. The V and J genes are TRBV5-5 and TRBJ1-4; D is unresolved. This CDR3 spans 13 amino acids. V lost 1 base and J lost 6, with 7 bases in between. The germline V gene has CDR1 SGHKS and CDR2 YYEKEE (reference sequence). The CDR3 DNA reads as TGTGCCAGCAGCTTGTGGTCAGATGAAAAACTGTTTTTT. It encodes CASSLWSDEKLFF.

A remark on this clone: Compared with germline, one end of the junction differs, possibly owing to a read error. The rearrangement joins TRBV4-1 to TRBJ1-5; 7 bases match TRBD1. The germline CDR1 and CDR2 sequences are MGHRA and YSYEKL. The CDR3 extends over 13 amino acids. The CDR3 sequence is CASSQVVGGQIYF. The CDR3 region has the DNA TGCGCCAGCAGCCAAGTGGTCGGGGGACAGATCTATTTT.

The chain recombines TRBV5-1 with TRBJ2-1; 7 bases align to TRBD2. With V trimmed by 0 bases and J by 5 bases, 2 bases remained unmatched. The CDR3 covers 14 residues. CDR1 SGHRS and CDR2 YFSETQ come from the germline V gene. The DNA for the CDR3 is TGCGCCAGCAGCTTGGGCCTAGCGGACAATGAGCAGTTCTTC. It specifies CASSLGLADNEQFF.

The chain recombines TRBV7-9 with TRBJ2-5, with D unclear. Germline CDR1 and CDR2: SEHNR and FQNEAQ (reference sequence). There are 12 residues in the CDR3. V was shortened by 4 bases and J by 4 bases, with 7 bases between the two germline ends. CDR3 residues: CASSSSRETQYF. In DNA form, the CDR3 reads TGTGCCAGCAGCTCGTCCCGAGAGACCCAGTACTTC.

The gene calls are TRBV5-1 and TRBJ1-6; D possibly corresponds to TRBD1 (6 bases). Trimming took off 6 bases at V and 6 bases at J, with 16 bases between the two ends. The CDR3 is 15 amino acids. Germline V gene data show CDR1 as SGHRS and CDR2 as YFSETQ. CDR3 DNA: TGCGCCAGCAAGGTTCTGGGAGGGGGTAATTCACCCCTCCACTTT. It is translated as CASKVLGGGNSPLHF.

The V gene is TRBV4-3, the J gene TRBJ1-2; weak D call: TRBD1 (6 bases). V was clipped by 0 bases and J by 1 base, with 12 bases between them. The germline gives CDR1 LGHNA, CDR2 YSLEER. This CDR3 has 16 residues. This CDR3 reads CASSQEPDRINYGYTF. The DNA for the CDR3 is TGCGCCAGCAGCCAAGAACCGGACAGAATTAACTATGGCTACACCTTC.

V gene TRBV2 combines with J gene TRBJ1-2; TRBD1 might be the D (5 bases). CDR3 length: 13 amino acids. Germline CDR1 SNHLY, CDR2 FYNNEI. With 7 bases removed from V and 6 bases from J, the gap between germline ends came to 15 bases. CDR3 DNA: TGTGCCAGCAATCTGGCGGGGGGGGATGGCTACACCTTC. This sequence encodes CASNLAGGDGYTF.

This sequence joins TRBV27 and TRBJ2-7; 8 bases agree with TRBD1. The V and J ends lost 6 bases and 4 bases, in that order; junction bases with no gene match: 5. This CDR3 is 13 amino acids long. Germline V gene sequence: CDR1 MNHEY, CDR2 SMNVEV (reference sequence). The DNA for the CDR3 is TGTGCCAGCAGCTCAGGGGGCTCATACGAGCAGTACTTC. This gives the protein CASSSGGSYEQYF.

This chain connects TRBV9 to TRBJ2-5, with TRBD1 as a possible D gene (5 bases). V lost 4 bases and J lost 2, with 9 bases in between. There are 13 residues in the CDR3. Germline CDR1 reads SGDLS; CDR2 reads YYNGEE. In nucleotides, the CDR3 is TGTGCCAGCAGCTTGACAGTACAAGAGACCCAGTACTTC. Its translation is CASSLTVQETQYF.

This clone has only a few counts. The chain combines TRBV20-1 with TRBJ1-5; D is undetermined. In germline, CDR1 is DFQATT, CDR2 SNEGSKA (reference sequence). This CDR3 has 15 amino acids. Trimming left V 3 bases short and J 0 bases short, with 12 bases between. CDR3 nucleotide sequence: TGCAGTGCTAGTCTGGGGTCTCATAGCAATCAGCCCCAGCATTTT. It codes for CSASLGSHSNQPQHF.

This clone was seen only once. The V gene is TRBV7-9, the J gene TRBJ2-7; TRBD1 might be the D (6 bases). This CDR3 spans 16 amino acids. Germline V lookup: CDR1 SEHNR, CDR2 FQNEAQ (reference sequence). The V gene lost 1 base and the J gene lost 6 bases, with 19 bases spanning the gap. The CDR3 bases are TGTGCCAGCAGCTTAGTTCCACAGGGAAGCTCTCCCGAGCAGTACTTC. Its protein is CASSLVPQGSSPEQYF.